This T cell receptor beta chain was recorded in a study of shared T cell receptors in the human thymus. Profiled with immunoSEQ multiplex PCR; TCRdb holds only in-frame clones, not every one. The table has 700,000 or so clones, approximately 85% seen once. With 0 bases removed from V and 7 bases from J, the gap between germline ends came to 13 bases. The CDR3 contains 15 residues. The germline CDR1 and CDR2 sequences are ENHRY and SYGVKD. These records were also assigned to another study, of human thymus T cells. That source adds: Those donating were healthy Finnish infants in corrective surgery for congenital heart defects. Resections removed during corrective heart surgery provided the thymus tissue used. Thymic and blood repertoires appeared to display a bias in their usage of V and J genes.

The receptor was derived from a girl under three years old with a congenital heart defect. This chain uses TRBV10-3 with TRBJ1-5; weak D call: TRBD1 (5 bases). Material for sequencing was thymocytes. Here the CDR3 reads CAISESDNSQQPQHF. CDR3 nucleotide sequence: TGTGCCATCAGTGAGTCGGACAATTCCCAGCAGCCCCAGCATTTT.